The T cell receptor (beta chain) described here comes from a study of cytomegalovirus exposure and HLA in healthy donors. The V and J ends lost 2 bases and 6 bases respectively, with 11 bases between them. CDR1 and CDR2 (germline): KGHSH, LQKENI. The CDR3 has 13 residues. Turning to this clone: Its cognate antigen is unknown.

Profiled with immunoSEQ multiplex PCR; TCRdb holds only in-frame clones, not every one. The table includes over 110,000 clones, around 86% detected once. Overall study results and limits: In vitro work confirmed that three CMV-associated chains recognize CMV antigens. Investigators reported about 160 TCR beta chains as tied to cytomegalovirus.

This TCR was recovered from a man between 18 and 35 years old in good health and CMV-seropositive. V is TRBV18 and J is TRBJ2-7; a possible D gene is TRBD1 (5 bases). The sequenced sample was PBMCs. CDR3 nucleotides: TGTGCCAGCTCACCAACGCGAACAGGCGAGCAGTACTTC. Encoded protein: CASSPTRTGEQYF.